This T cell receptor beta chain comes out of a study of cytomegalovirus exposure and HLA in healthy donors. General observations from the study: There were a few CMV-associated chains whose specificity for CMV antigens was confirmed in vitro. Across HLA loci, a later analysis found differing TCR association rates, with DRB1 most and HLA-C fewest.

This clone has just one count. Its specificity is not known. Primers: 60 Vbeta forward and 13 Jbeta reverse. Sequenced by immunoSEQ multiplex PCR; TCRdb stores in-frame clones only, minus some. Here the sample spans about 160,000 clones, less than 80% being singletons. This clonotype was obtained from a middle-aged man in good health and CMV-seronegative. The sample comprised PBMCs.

The CDR3 loop is CASSLGGESAQHF. The CDR3 bases are TGCGCCAGCAGCTTAGGGGGGGAATCAGCCCAGCATTTT. The rearrangement links TRBV5-1 to TRBJ1-5; perhaps TRBD1 as D (6 bases). V shed 2 bases and J shed 11 bases, with 14 bases lying between them. Germline assignment: CDR1 SGHRS and CDR2 YFSETQ. The CDR3 runs to 13 residues.